This T cell receptor (beta chain) was identified in a study of prognosis after radiotherapy for stage I lung cancer. The CDR3 is made up of 13 amino acids. V was pared by 6 bases and J by 6 bases, with 11 bases of the junction left unmatched. CDR1 DFQATT and CDR2 SNEGSKA come from the germline V gene (reference sequence). The TCR beta CDR3 region was amplified from genomic DNA, with two rounds of multiplex PCR being used for the amplification. First-round PCR, the initial amplification, used primers specific to each TRBV and TRBJ gene. MiXCR was run by TCRdb on the multiplex PCR reads, yielding one entry per CDR3 protein. Of 45,000 to 70,000 distinct CDR3 sequences in the sample, 26% were seen once. In the case of this clonotype: Just one base apart from a much larger clone, this may be a read error.

This specimen was PBMCs, taken before or after stereotactic body radiation therapy (not recorded which). This chain uses TRBV20-1 with TRBJ2-7; 7 positions match TRBD1. The clonotype originates from a donor over 45 with non-small cell lung cancer. The DNA of the CDR3 is TGCAGTGCGCTACAGGGACAGCTGCGCGAGCAGTACTTC. Its protein is CSALQGQLREQYF.